The present T cell receptor beta chain was sequenced within a study of high-grade serous ovarian cancer treatment subgroups (dated by TCRdb to about 2021). About the investigation overall: Sequencing yielded a mean of about 15,000 reads and around 7,000 unique TCR beta rearrangements per sample. The roughly 30-patient cohort included some 10 patients with no residual disease after primary surgery (R0), some 10 excellent NACT responders, and some 10 poor NACT responders. In total there were approximately 96 samples, since every patient provided one primary tumor sample and two metastatic tumor samples. TCR beta repertoires were profiled in patients with high-grade serous ovarian cancer who were grouped, under a laparoscopic triage algorithm, by complete gross resection or by neoadjuvant chemotherapy response. The paper as a whole reports these results and caveats: TCR repertoire analyses were focused on CDR3, and CDR1 and CDR2 were not analyzed. Bulk tumor TCR sequencing lacked spatial information, limiting insight into HGSC tumor complexity and diversity. TCR clonal relatedness correlated positively with neoantigen level and, by trend, with copy number variation and mutation load from whole-genome sequencing. Repertoire similarity between tumors of the same patient ranged 0.11 to 0.79, whereas almost no similarity was seen between different patients.

Per the germline V gene, SGHAT is the CDR1 and FQNNGV is the CDR2. From its cysteine to its phenylalanine, the CDR3 spans 14 amino acids. Left in the record is the CDR3 DNA by itself, 42 bases read in frame from the first base. Trimming removed 1 base from V and 0 bases from J, leaving 6 bases between the germline ends. Note on this clone: Its specific antigen is unknown. The input lacks base qualities; no much larger clone sits a single base away.

The 75 to 95 tumor samples underwent high-throughput TCR profiling with ImmunoSEQ. The original methods were these. Richness (unique productive sequences), clonality, evenness and relatedness were included as repertoire diversity metrics, and similarity between samples was assessed with the Bhattacharyya coefficient. A sensitivity analysis excluded TCRs with fewer than two reads and gave consistent conclusions. Held by TCRdb, this immuneACCESS table contains in-frame sequences only and omits some clones. Under half of the omission traces to an unresolved V gene where checked; the cause of the rest is unknown. V and J calls and clone size are given by that table; D and trimming were obtained from the DNA. This sample comprises 5,800 or so clones, about three quarters of them detected only once. 7.7% of the sample is in the top ten clones. Collection of tumor samples took place before definitive surgery or chemotherapy. Genomic DNA was extracted by the MD Anderson Biospecimen Extraction Resource, and TCR sequencing was done by the MD Anderson Cancer Genomics Laboratory.

The chain uses TRBV11-2 and TRBJ1-1; the D gene remains uncertain. The sequence was obtained from a human donor with high-grade serous ovarian cancer. Source material: tumor tissue. The CDR3: CASSLGRMNTEAFF. DNA sequence: TGTGCCAGCAGCTTAGGCAGGATGAACACTGAAGCTTTCTTT.